One TCR beta chain is described in this entry. Its cognate antigen has yet to be identified. No qualities accompany the bases; no much larger clone lies one base away. The immunoSEQ Assay, a bias-controlled multiplex PCR, was used to amplify TCRbeta CDR3 regions from genomic DNA. The study's processing was this. Within the assay, amplification of reference gene primers was used to estimate how many nucleated cells each sample contained. Sequence reads were collapsed and filtered to measure the absolute abundance of every unique TCRbeta CDR3 rearrangement. For each sample, productive Simpson clonality was calculated as the square root of Simpson's diversity index across productive rearrangements. TCRdb took this table from immuneACCESS and kept in-frame rearrangements with V and J called. Such tables lack part of the clones; where checked against another copy, unresolved V genes explain under half of the gap, and the rest is unexplained. The V and J calls and the clone size are those of that table, but D and trimming were determined from the DNA. The sample yields 200,000 to 300,000 clones; roughly 80% were counted once. The ten largest clones add up to about 9.5% of the sample.

This sample was included in a study of blood T cell repertoires in COVID-19 (dated by TCRdb to between 2020 and 2021). Regarding the study in general: Collaborator samples came from the United States, Italy and Spain and covered acute and convalescent phases of COVID-19. The prospective study material was composed of cDNA or gDNA derived from T cells, B-cell-depleted T cells, or PBMCs. The repertoires were released in a freely available public database intended as a resource for research on the immune response to SARS-CoV-2. The samples were drawn from two sources: the first 160 participants of the ongoing ImmuneRACE study, and 1,200 or so subjects contributed by 6 global collaborators. The dataset comprised deeply sampled blood TCRbeta repertoires from subjects exposed to, actively infected with, or recovered from COVID-19. Nearly every sample came with metadata listing a de-identified subject ID, COVID-19 status, age in years and sex. Where available, HLA class I and class II types were obtained from metadata supplied by the sample provider rather than from assay-based typing.

The study at large found these results: How much clinical and demographic metadata was included differed by source and by participant, and the metadata was provided uncurated.

Whole blood was collected in K2EDTA tubes by collaborating institutions according to the institutions' own protocols. For TCRbeta analysis, collaborators shipped samples in one of three forms: frozen whole blood, isolated PBMCs, or DNA extracted from either of those sample types. CDR1 and CDR2 (MDHEN, SYDVKM) derive from the germline V gene. Trimming removed 3 bases from V and 3 bases from J, leaving 12 bases between the germline ends. From the cysteine through the phenylalanine, the CDR3 covers 15 amino acids. The DNA shown is the 45-base CDR3, in frame from base 1. The receptor's source is a woman aged 80 or over with acute or convalescent COVID-19. The sample comprised peripheral blood. The chain is encoded by TRBV28 joined to TRBJ1-5; confidence is insufficient to name the D gene. At the DNA level, the sequence is TGTGCCAGCAGTTTCCCCGAGGTAGTCAATCAGCCCCAGCATTTT. It codes for CASSFPEVVNQPQHF.